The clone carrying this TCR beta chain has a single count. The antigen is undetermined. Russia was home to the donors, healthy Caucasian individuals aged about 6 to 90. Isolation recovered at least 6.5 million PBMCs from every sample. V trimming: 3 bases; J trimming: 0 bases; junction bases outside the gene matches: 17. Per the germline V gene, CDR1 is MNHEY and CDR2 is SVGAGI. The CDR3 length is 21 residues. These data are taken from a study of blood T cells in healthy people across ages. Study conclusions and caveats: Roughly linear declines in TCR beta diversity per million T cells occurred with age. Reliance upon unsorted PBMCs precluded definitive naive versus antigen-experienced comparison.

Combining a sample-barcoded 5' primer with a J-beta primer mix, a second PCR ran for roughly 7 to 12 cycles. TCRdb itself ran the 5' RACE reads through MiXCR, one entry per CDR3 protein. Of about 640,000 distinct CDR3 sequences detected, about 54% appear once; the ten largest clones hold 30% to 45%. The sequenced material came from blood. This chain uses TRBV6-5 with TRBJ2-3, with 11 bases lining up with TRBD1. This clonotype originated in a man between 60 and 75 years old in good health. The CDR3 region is CASSYRPDRGLARPSTDTQYF. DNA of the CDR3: TGTGCCAGCAGTTATCGGCCGGACAGGGGGCTTGCTCGTCCTAGCACAGATACGCAGTATTTT.